Each of the 26 T cell receptor beta chains below was sequenced from the same sample in a study of identical twins. TCRdb redid the calling of the 5' RACE reads with MiXCR, one entry per CDR3 protein. The sample lists about 200,000 distinct CDR3 sequences, over 9.5% occurring once. The sequenced sample was memory T cells sorted from blood. These receptors originate from a man aged 50 to 59 in good health.

This clonotype was seen many times. J is TRBJ2-7 and V is TRBV10-3, with D possibly matching TRBD2 (6 bases). Per the germline V gene, CDR1 is ENHRY and CDR2 is SYGVKD. With 3 bases removed from V and 4 bases from J, the gap between germline ends came to 7 bases. The CDR3 is 12 amino acids. The CDR3 sequence: CAISDREYEQYF. DNA for the CDR3: TGTGCCATCAGTGACCGGGAGTACGAGCAGTACTTC.

The V and J genes are TRBV20-1 and TRBJ2-7; no clear D gene. Germline values: CDR1 DFQATT, CDR2 SNEGSKA (reference sequence). Deletions cut 5 bases from V and 0 bases from J, with 14 bases between. CDR3 length: 14 residues. DNA for the CDR3: TGCAGTGCTCCCAGGTACCAGGACTCCTACGAGCAGTACTTC. It specifies CSAPRYQDSYEQYF.

V gene TRBV1 combines with J gene TRBJ2-1; the DNA was not compared with TRBD2, the D call given in the table. TRBV1 is a recognized pseudogene. The CDR3 is 17 residues long. The CDR3 coding sequence is TGCACCAGCAGCCCCTCGGGGACTAGCGGGAGCGGAAATGAGCAGTTCTTC. It is translated as CTSSPSGTSGSGNEQFF.

This clonotype was detected many times. The chain is built from TRBV5-6 and TRBJ2-1; D call uncertain. Trimming pared 6 bases from V and 4 bases from J, leaving 14 bases between. This CDR3 contains 14 residues. Looked up from germline, CDR1 is SGHDT and CDR2 is YYEEEE. CDR3 nucleotide sequence: TGTGCCAGCACCAATTGGGCCTTTTACAATGAGCAGTTCTTC. Translated: CASTNWAFYNEQFF.

This clonotype was recorded many times. The CDR3 reads CASSYPIPNKDTQYF. The CDR3 nucleotides read TGTGCCAGCAGCTACCCGATACCGAATAAAGATACGCAGTATTTT. The V and J genes are TRBV5-5 and TRBJ2-3; no clear D gene. The CDR3 has 15 amino acids. V lost 3 bases and J 5 bases, leaving 16 bases between the germline ends. Per germline, CDR1 SGHKS and CDR2 YYEKEE (reference sequence).

This clonotype has at least ten counts. J is TRBJ1-3 and V is TRBV12-3 or TRBV12-4, with D hard to call. V lost 3 bases to trimming and J lost 0 bases, with 6 bases between them. This CDR3 has 14 amino acids. Here the CDR3 DNA reads TGTGCCAGCAGTTTTGACGCCTCTGGAAACACCATATATTTT. Its translation: CASSFDASGNTIYF.

This clonotype was observed a handful of times. This chain links TRBV20-1 with TRBJ2-1; D not certain. Looked up from germline, CDR1 is DFQATT and CDR2 is SNEGSKA (reference sequence). The V end lost 5 bases, the J end lost 6 bases, and 11 bases lay between the germline ends. The CDR3 spans 12 residues. The CDR3 DNA follows: TGCAGTGCTCGTAACTACGGCAATGAGCAGTTCTTC. The encoded protein is CSARNYGNEQFF.

This clonotype turned up a few times. V gene TRBV7-2 combines with J gene TRBJ2-4; 10 bases are shared with TRBD2. CDR3 length: 16 residues. J was trimmed by 7 bases and V by 1 base; bases with no gene match: 7. The germline V gene has CDR1 SGHTA and CDR2 FQGNSA. The CDR3 spells CASSLVAGGRGNIQYF. CDR3 nucleotide sequence: TGTGCCAGCAGCTTAGTAGCGGGGGGCCGGGGGAACATTCAGTACTTC.

This clonotype has more than one count but fewer than ten. The chain employs TRBV20-1 and TRBJ1-2; D remains ambiguous. The germline gives CDR1 DFQATT, CDR2 SNEGSKA (reference sequence). Trimming cost V 6 bases and J 4 bases, with 15 bases left between them. CDR3 size: 13 residues. The CDR3 sequence: CSAPSAESYGYTF. The DNA for the CDR3 is TGCAGTGCCCCTAGTGCGGAATCCTATGGCTACACCTTC.

This chain joins TRBV2 and TRBJ2-7; possible D gene TRBD2, 5 bases. The germline CDR1 and CDR2 sequences are SNHLY and FYNNEI. V lost 5 bases to trimming and J lost 4 bases, with 12 bases between them. The CDR3 covers 13 residues. CDR3 region: CASSLEGTYEQYF. The CDR3 DNA follows: TGTGCCAGCAGTCTAGAGGGTACATACGAGCAGTACTTC.

This clonotype has ten or more counts. The chain joins TRBV25-1 to TRBJ2-1, with 10 bases fitting TRBD2. The CDR3 is 18 residues long. Germline CDR1 MGHDK, CDR2 SYGVNS. V lost 1 base and J lost 10; bases outside the gene matches: 16. This CDR3 is CASSELQLAGNSVSEQFF. The DNA of the CDR3 is TGTGCCAGCAGTGAATTACAACTAGCGGGGAATTCGGTTTCGGAGCAGTTCTTC.

V and J are TRBV5-1 and TRBJ2-7, with 8 nucleotides matching TRBD2. The J segment lost 3 bases and the V segment lost 4 bases, leaving 3 bases of the junction unmatched. Looked up from germline, CDR1 is SGHRS and CDR2 is YFSETQ. The CDR3 has 13 amino acids. Here the CDR3 reads CASSQRGGYEQYF. The CDR3 coding sequence is TGCGCCAGCAGCCAACGGGGGGGCTACGAGCAGTACTTC.

This clonotype showed up many times. The CDR3 loop reads CASSQAALQNTEAFF. The CDR3 bases are TGTGCCAGCAGCCAAGCCGCCCTACAGAACACTGAAGCTTTCTTT. The chain links TRBV4-2 to TRBJ1-1; D is undetermined. CDR1 and CDR2 (germline): LGHNA, YNFKEQ. The CDR3 has 15 residues. Trimming removed 1 base at V and 1 base at J, with 10 bases between.

This clonotype was found many times. This chain links TRBV20-1 with TRBJ1-5, with a tentative D call TRBD1 (5 bases). This CDR3 has 14 amino acids. Trimming left V 4 bases short and J 0 bases short, with 10 bases between. The V gene's germline CDR1 is DFQATT and CDR2 SNEGSKA (reference sequence). As DNA, the CDR3 is TGCAGTGCTATGGACACCGCTAGCAATCAGCCCCAGCATTTT. Protein: CSAMDTASNQPQHF.

The sample holds many counts of this clonotype. This sequence joins TRBV6-2 or TRBV6-3 and TRBJ1-2; TRBD1 aligns across 8 bases. Germline values: CDR1 MNHEY, CDR2 SVGEGT. CDR3 size: 16 residues. The junction had 7 bases not matched to a gene; V was cut back by 2 bases and J by 2 bases. The CDR3 protein is CASSYVQGAPNYGYTF. DNA for the CDR3: TGTGCCAGCAGTTACGTCCAGGGGGCACCCAACTATGGCTACACCTTC.

CDR3 loop: CSARSGSREQFF. As DNA, the CDR3 is TGCAGTGCTAGGTCTGGCAGTCGCGAGCAGTTCTTC. The chain joins TRBV20-1 to TRBJ2-1; no clear D gene. The germline V gene has CDR1 DFQATT and CDR2 SNEGSKA (reference sequence). There are 12 residues in the CDR3. V lost 3 bases and J 10 bases, leaving 13 bases between the germline ends.

The V gene is TRBV12-3 or TRBV12-4, the J gene TRBJ1-4; TRBD1 matches at 9 bases. CDR3 length equals 15 residues. The ends lost 4 bases at V and 4 bases at J; junction bases unmatched: 4. The DNA for the CDR3 is TGTGCCAGCAGTTCCGGGACAGGGATTAATGAAAAACTGTTTTTT. Its translation: CASSSGTGINEKLFF.

This clonotype was seen a handful of times. The chain joins TRBV4-2 to TRBJ2-2, with TRBD1 matching 8 bases. This CDR3 is built from 16 residues. V lost 4 bases and J lost 3; bases outside the gene matches: 7. Germline lookup yields CDR1 LGHNA and CDR2 YNFKEQ. CDR3: CASSPWTGIDTGELFF. CDR3 DNA sequence: TGTGCCAGCAGCCCTTGGACAGGGATCGACACCGGGGAGCTGTTTTTT.

This clonotype was observed at least ten times. The chain joins TRBV20-1 to TRBJ2-3; D may correspond to TRBD1 or TRBD2 (5 bases each). Per germline, CDR1 DFQATT and CDR2 SNEGSKA (reference sequence). Trimming pared 1 base from V and 0 bases from J, leaving 23 bases between. The CDR3 sequence is 19 residues long. The CDR3 DNA reads as TGCAGTGCTAGAGCCACAATCCCCATCGATGGGGGTAGCACAGATACGCAGTATTTT. It specifies CSARATIPIDGGSTDTQYF.

This clonotype has only a few counts. The CDR3 sequence: CSARTPNEKLFF. The CDR3 nucleotides read TGCAGTGCTAGAACCCCTAATGAAAAACTGTTTTTT. The chain joins TRBV20-1 to TRBJ1-4; D unclear. There are 12 residues in the CDR3. From germline, CDR1 is DFQATT and CDR2 SNEGSKA (reference sequence). The ends were cut back, 2 bases at V and 3 bases at J, with 4 bases in the middle.

This clonotype was counted only a few times. CDR3 region: CATNDRSHEQYF. The CDR3, as DNA: TGTGCCACCAACGACAGGTCTCACGAGCAGTACTTC. J is TRBJ2-7 and V is TRBV28, with D perhaps matching TRBD1 (6 bases). CDR3 length: 12 residues. CDR1 MDHEN and CDR2 SYDVKM come from the germline V gene. V gave up 10 bases and J gave up 5 bases, with 15 bases separating them.

This clonotype was counted many times. The chain recombines TRBV12-3 or TRBV12-4 with TRBJ2-7, with 7 nucleotides matching TRBD2. V lost 7 bases, J lost 7 bases, and 16 bases stayed unmatched. The CDR3 loop spans 15 amino acids. Here the CDR3 DNA reads TGTGCCAGCACCCCCCTGTCCGGGAGCGGGAAGGAGCAGTACTTC. Translated: CASTPLSGSGKEQYF.

The table lists this clonotype with many counts. The V call is TRBV29-1, the J call TRBJ2-3; 8 nucleotides align to TRBD2. The trim removed 4 bases at V and 6 bases at J, leaving 12 bases unmatched. This CDR3 has 15 residues. CDR1 is SQVTM, CDR2 ANQGSEA, per germline. CDR3 DNA: TGCAGCGTTGCTGCTGGGCGGGGGGTCTCTGATACGCAGTATTTT. It translates to CSVAAGRGVSDTQYF.

A word on this clonotype: A read error is possible here, since a much larger clone lies one base away. The V gene is TRBV3-1, the J gene TRBJ2-3; 11 nucleotides align to TRBD1. The CDR3 has 15 amino acids. Germline CDR1 reads LGHDT; CDR2 reads YNNKEL (reference sequence). The CDR3 here is CASSRRTGGPDTQCF. CDR3 coding DNA: TGTGCCAGCAGCCGACGGACAGGGGGCCCAGATACGCAGTGTTTT.

The chain couples TRBV11-1 to TRBJ2-7, with a possible D match to TRBD1 (5 bases). CDR3 length: 14 residues. Trimming pared 5 bases from V and 2 bases from J, leaving 13 bases between. CDR1 is SGHAT and CDR2 is FQDESV in the germline V gene (reference sequence). The CDR3 DNA is TGTGCCAGCAGCGCTACGCCAGGGACCTACGAGCAGTACTTC. Translation: CASSATPGTYEQYF.

The sample holds many counts of this clonotype. The chain joins TRBV19 to TRBJ2-1; the match to TRBD2 covers 7 bases. Unmatched junction bases numbered 9, after V lost 5 bases and J lost 8 bases. Germline CDR1 LNHDA, CDR2 SQIVND (reference sequence). The CDR3 sequence is 14 residues long. CDR3 nucleotides: TGTGCCAGTAGTCTAGGACTAGTGGTGGATGAGCAGTTCTTC. Translated: CASSLGLVVDEQFF.